The source of this TCR beta chain is a study of blood T cell repertoires in COVID-19. In the study overall: Acute and convalescent COVID-19 specimens originated in the United States, Italy and Spain. T cells, B-cell-depleted T cells, or PBMCs supplied cDNA or gDNA.

The CDR3 extends over 14 amino acids. The germline V gene has CDR1 LGHDT and CDR2 YNNKEL (reference sequence). V lost 4 bases and J lost 2, with 11 bases in between. Authors' analysis steps: Amplifying reference gene primers gave estimates of nucleated cell counts. Produced via immunoSEQ multiplex PCR; TCRdb's table is partial and in-frame only. V, J and clone size were drawn from that table, and D and trimming were deduced from the DNA. Among some 76,000 clones listed, more than 75% were seen once. This clone was found once. This chain joins TRBV3-1 (or the pseudogene TRBV3-2) and TRBJ1-1; D is unresolved. The receptor comes from a human donor in a cohort sampled during active COVID-19. What was sequenced was peripheral blood. The CDR3 DNA is TGTGCCAGCAGCCCCCTGAGCCGAAACACTGAAGCTTTCTTT. It specifies CASSPLSRNTEAFF.